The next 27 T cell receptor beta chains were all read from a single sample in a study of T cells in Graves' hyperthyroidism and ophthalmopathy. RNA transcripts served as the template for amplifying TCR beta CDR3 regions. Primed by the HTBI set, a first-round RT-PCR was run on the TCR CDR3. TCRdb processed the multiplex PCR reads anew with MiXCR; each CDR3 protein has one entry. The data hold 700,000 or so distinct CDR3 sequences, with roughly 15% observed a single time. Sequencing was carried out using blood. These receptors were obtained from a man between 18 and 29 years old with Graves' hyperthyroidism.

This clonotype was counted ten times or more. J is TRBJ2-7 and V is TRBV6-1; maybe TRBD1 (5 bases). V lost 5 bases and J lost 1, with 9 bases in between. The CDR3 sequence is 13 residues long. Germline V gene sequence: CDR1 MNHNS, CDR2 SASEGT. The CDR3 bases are TGTGCCAGCAGTACCGACAGTTCCTACGAGCAGTACTTC. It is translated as CASSTDSSYEQYF.

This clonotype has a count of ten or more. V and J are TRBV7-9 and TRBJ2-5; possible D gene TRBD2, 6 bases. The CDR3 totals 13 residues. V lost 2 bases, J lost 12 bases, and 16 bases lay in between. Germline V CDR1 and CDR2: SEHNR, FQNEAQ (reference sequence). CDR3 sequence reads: CASSLSLGGTKYF. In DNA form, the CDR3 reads TGTGCCAGCAGCTTAAGTTTGGGGGGAACTAAGTACTTC.

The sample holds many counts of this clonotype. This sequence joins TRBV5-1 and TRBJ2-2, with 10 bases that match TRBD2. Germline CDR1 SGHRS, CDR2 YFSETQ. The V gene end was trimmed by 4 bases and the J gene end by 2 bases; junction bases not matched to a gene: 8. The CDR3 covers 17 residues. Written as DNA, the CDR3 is TGCGCCAGCAGCCTCCTTAGCGGGAGGTCAAACACCGGGGAGCTGTTTTTT. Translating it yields CASSLLSGRSNTGELFF.

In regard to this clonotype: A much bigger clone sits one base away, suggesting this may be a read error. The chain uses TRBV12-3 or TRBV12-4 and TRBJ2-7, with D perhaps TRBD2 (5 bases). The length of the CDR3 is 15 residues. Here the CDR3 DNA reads TGTGCCAGCTCCCAAGCGGCCGTTAACTCCTACGGGCAGTACTTC. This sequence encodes CASSQAAVNSYGQYF.

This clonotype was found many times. CDR3 sequence: CAWRYPGERDEAFF. The DNA of the CDR3 is TGTGCCTGGAGATATCCGGGGGAGAGGGATGAAGCTTTCTTT. This chain joins TRBV30 and TRBJ1-1; tentative D call: TRBD1 (5 bases). CDR1 is GTSNPN, CDR2 SVGIG, per germline (reference sequence). Trimming pared 3 bases from V and 7 bases from J, leaving 18 bases between. The CDR3 sequence is 14 residues long.

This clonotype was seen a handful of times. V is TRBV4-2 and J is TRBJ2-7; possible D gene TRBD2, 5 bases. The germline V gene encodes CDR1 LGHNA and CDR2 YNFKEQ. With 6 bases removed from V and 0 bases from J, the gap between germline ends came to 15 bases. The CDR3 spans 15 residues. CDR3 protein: CASSLGGFTSYEQYF. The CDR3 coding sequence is TGTGCCAGCAGTTTGGGCGGGTTTACCTCCTACGAGCAGTACTTC.

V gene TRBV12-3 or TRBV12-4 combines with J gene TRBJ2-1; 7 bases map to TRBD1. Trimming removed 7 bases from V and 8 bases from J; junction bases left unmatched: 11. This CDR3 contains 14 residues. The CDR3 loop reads CASTLTQGVDEQFF. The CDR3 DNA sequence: TGTGCCAGCACCCTCACCCAGGGGGTCGATGAGCAGTTCTTC.

CDR3: CASSEGAGASDTQYF. The CDR3, as DNA: TGTGCCAGCAGTGAAGGAGCGGGAGCCTCAGATACGCAGTATTTT. This rearrangement joins TRBV2 to TRBJ2-3; 8 positions match TRBD2. Trimming cost V 1 base and J 4 bases; bases outside gene matches: 4. Germline V gene sequence: CDR1 SNHLY, CDR2 FYNNEI. The CDR3 length is 15 residues.

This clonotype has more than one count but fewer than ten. The CDR3 is CASSAGEAGELFF. The CDR3 coding sequence is TGTGCCAGCAGCGCAGGGGAAGCCGGGGAGCTGTTTTTT. The rearrangement joins TRBV27 to TRBJ2-2; tentative D call: TRBD1 (6 bases). The germline V gene encodes CDR1 MNHEY and CDR2 SMNVEV (reference sequence). V shed 6 bases and J shed 6 bases, with 11 bases lying between them. The CDR3 spans 13 residues.

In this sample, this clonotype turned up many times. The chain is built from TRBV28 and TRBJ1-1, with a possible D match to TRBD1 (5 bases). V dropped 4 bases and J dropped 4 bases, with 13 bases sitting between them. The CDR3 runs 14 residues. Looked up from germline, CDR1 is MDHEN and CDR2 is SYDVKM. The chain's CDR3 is CASSSRGGTTEAFF. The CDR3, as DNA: TGTGCCAGCAGTTCCCGAGGCGGGACCACTGAAGCTTTCTTT.

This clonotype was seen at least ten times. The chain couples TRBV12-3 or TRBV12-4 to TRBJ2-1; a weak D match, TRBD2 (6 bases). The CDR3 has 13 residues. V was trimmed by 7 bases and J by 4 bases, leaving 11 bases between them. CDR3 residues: CASTPGGYNEQFF. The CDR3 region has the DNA TGTGCCAGCACGCCCGGAGGGTACAATGAGCAGTTCTTC.

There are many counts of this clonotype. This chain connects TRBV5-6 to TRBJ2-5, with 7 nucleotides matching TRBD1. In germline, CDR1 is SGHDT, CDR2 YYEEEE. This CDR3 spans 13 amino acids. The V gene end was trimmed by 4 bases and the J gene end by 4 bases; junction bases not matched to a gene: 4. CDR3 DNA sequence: TGTGCCAGCAGCGCAACAGGGGTAGAGACCCAGTACTTC. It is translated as CASSATGVETQYF.

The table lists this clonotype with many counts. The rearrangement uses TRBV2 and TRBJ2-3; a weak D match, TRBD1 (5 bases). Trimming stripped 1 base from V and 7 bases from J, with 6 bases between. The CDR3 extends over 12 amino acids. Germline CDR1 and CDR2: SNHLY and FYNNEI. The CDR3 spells CASSEGTYTQYF. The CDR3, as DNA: TGTGCCAGCAGTGAAGGGACATATACGCAGTATTTT.

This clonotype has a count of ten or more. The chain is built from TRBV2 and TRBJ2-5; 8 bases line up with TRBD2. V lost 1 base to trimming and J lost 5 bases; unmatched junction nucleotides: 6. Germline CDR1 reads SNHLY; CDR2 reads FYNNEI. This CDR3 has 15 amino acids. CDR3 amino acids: CASSEEREGRETQYF. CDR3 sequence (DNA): TGTGCCAGCAGTGAAGAACGGGAGGGCCGGGAGACCCAGTACTTC. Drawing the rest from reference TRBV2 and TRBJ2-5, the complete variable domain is EPEVTQTPSHQVTQMGQEVILRCVPISNHLYFYWYRQILGQKVEFLVSFYNNEISEKSEIFDDQFSVERPDGSNFTLKIRSTKLEDSAMYFCASSEEREGRETQYFGPGTRLLVL.

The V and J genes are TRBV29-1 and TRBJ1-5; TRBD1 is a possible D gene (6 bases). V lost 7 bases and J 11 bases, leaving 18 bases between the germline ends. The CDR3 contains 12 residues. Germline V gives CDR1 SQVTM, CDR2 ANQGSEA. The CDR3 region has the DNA TGCAGCGCGGGCCCGGGGGGCGAGGCCCAGCATTTT. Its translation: CSAGPGGEAQHF.

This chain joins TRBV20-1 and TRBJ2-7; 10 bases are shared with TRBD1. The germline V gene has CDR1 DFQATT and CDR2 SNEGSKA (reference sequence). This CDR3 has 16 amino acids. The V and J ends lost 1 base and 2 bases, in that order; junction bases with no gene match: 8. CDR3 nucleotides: TGCAGTGCTAGAGTTCCGGGACAGGGGAACCCCTACGAGCAGTACTTC. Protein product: CSARVPGQGNPYEQYF.

DNA of the CDR3: TGTGCCAGCAGTTCGAACCGGGACGGCAAAAACATTCAGTACTTC. Translation: CASSSNRDGKNIQYF. V is TRBV6-5 and J is TRBJ2-4; D is perhaps TRBD1 or TRBD2 (5 bases each). Per germline, CDR1 MNHEY and CDR2 SVGAGI. V lost 4 bases and J 3 bases, leaving 13 bases between the germline ends. The CDR3 length is 15 residues.

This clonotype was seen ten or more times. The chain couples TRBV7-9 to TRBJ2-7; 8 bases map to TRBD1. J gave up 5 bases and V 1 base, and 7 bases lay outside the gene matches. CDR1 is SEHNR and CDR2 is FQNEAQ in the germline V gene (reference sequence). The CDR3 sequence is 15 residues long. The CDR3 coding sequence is TGTGCCAGCAGCTTAGAAGGACAGGGTGTCCACGAGCAGTACTTC. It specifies CASSLEGQGVHEQYF.

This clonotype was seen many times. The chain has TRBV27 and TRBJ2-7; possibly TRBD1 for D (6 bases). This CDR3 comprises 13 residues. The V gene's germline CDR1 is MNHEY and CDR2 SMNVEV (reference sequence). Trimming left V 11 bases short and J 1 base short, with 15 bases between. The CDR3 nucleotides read TGTGCCGCCAAACCCAGGGGTTCCTACGAGCAGTACTTC. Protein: CAAKPRGSYEQYF.

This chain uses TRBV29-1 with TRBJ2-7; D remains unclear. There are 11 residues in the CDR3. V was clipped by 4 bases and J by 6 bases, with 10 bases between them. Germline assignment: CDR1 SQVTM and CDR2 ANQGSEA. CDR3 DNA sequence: TGCAGCGTTGTCTTCGACATCGAGCAGTACTTC. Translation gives CSVVFDIEQYF.

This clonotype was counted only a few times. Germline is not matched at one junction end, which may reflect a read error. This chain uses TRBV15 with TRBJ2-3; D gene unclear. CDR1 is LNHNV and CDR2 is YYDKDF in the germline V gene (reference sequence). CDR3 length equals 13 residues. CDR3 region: CAASRDSPDTQYF. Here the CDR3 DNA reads TGTGCCGCCAGCAGAGATAGCCCCGATACGCAGTATTTT.

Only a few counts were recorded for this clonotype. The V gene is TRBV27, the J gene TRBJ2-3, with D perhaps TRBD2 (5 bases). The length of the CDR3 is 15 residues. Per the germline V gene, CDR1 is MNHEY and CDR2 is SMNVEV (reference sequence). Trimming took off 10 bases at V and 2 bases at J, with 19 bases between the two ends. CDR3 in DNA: TGTGCCACCCGCCCGCGGCGGGCCTACACAGATACGCAGTATTTT. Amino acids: CATRPRRAYTDTQYF.

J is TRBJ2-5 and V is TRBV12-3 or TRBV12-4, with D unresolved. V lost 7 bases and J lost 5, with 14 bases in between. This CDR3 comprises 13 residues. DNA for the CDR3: TGTGCCAGCACCAACCCGCCGGAGGAGACCCAGTACTTC. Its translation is CASTNPPEETQYF.

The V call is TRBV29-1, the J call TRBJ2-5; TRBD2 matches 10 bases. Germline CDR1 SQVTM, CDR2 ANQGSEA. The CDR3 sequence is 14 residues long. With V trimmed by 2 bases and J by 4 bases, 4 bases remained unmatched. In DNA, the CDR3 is TGCAGCGTTGAAATTCTAGCGGGAGTAGAGACCCAGTACTTC. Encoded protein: CSVEILAGVETQYF.

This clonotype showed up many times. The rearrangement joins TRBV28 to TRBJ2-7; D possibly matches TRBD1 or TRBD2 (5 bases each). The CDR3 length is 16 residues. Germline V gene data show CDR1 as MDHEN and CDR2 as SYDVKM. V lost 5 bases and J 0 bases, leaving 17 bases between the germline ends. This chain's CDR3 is CASSPRRGLSSYEQYF. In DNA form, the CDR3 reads TGTGCCAGCAGTCCCCGCCGGGGCCTCAGCTCCTACGAGCAGTACTTC.

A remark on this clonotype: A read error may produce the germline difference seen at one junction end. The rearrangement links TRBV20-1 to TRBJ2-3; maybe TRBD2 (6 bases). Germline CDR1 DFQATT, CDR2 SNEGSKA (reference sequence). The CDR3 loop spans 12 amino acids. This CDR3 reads CSARTNTGTQYF. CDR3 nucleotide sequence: TGCAGTGCCCGGACTAACACAGGTACGCAGTATTTT.

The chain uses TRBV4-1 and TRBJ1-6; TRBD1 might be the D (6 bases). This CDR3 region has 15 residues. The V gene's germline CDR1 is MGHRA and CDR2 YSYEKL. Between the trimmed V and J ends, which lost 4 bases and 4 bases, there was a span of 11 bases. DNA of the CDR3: TGCGCCAGCAGCCCAGGACAGCCTTATAATTCACCCCTCCACTTT. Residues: CASSPGQPYNSPLHF.